Here is one T cell receptor beta chain with its context. Antigen: not known. This entry belongs to a study of vaccination and CD4 T cells after COVID-19. This sample's treatment: approximately nine-day PBMC culture with coronavirus spike peptide pools or control peptides (ViraFEST assay). CD4+ T lymphocytes from the unexposed donor were collected before the COVID-19 pandemic (2011-2018). It was with roughly 10 IU/ml IL-2 and roughly 9.4 ug/ml peptide pools that more than 1.5 million PBMCs per well were cultured. The CDR3 extends over 18 amino acids. V was cut by 0 bases and J by 0 bases, with 16 bases left in between. Germline CDR1 is MGHRA and CDR2 is YSYEKL. The Oncomine TCR Beta short-read assay sequenced DNA from cultured CD4+ T cells. Via MiXCR, TCRdb re-called the PCR reads, giving one row per CDR3 protein. The data show 2,500 to 3,500 distinct CDR3 sequences, with roughly two fifths seen just once and roughly 60% held by the top ten.

The origin of this receptor is a human donor in good health. The sample was CD4+ T cells from blood, cultured in vitro. V gene TRBV4-1 combines with J gene TRBJ2-3, with a tentative D call TRBD2 (6 bases). CDR3 coding DNA: TGCGCCAGCAGCCAAGATAAAGGAGGGAGCCCGAGCACAGATACGCAGTATTTT. Residues: CASSQDKGGSPSTDTQYF.